The 18 T cell receptor beta chains below come from one sample, sequenced in a study of blood T cell repertoires in COVID-19 (dated by TCRdb to between 2020 and 2021). Libraries were constructed by the immunoSEQ multiplex PCR assay. TCRdb took over this immuneACCESS table, retaining in-frame rearrangements with V and J assigned. Such tables are incomplete; in checked studies, under half of the missing clones stem from an unresolved V gene, and the remainder is unexplained. The sample yields some 260,000 clones; roughly 80% were counted once. The ten largest clonotypes hold 8.9% of the sample. Material: peripheral blood. The receptors stem from a man aged 80 or over with acute or convalescent COVID-19.

The chain couples TRBV5-6 to TRBJ2-7; 12 nucleotides agree with TRBD2. The CDR3 runs to 15 residues. The junction had 6 bases not matched to a gene; V was cut back by 3 bases and J by 5 bases. Germline-derived CDR1 and CDR2 are SGHDT and YYEEEE. The CDR3 DNA follows: TGTGCCAGCAGCTCCAGGACTAGCGGGATTAACGAGCAGTACTTC. Protein product: CASSSRTSGINEQYF.

The V call is TRBV9, the J call TRBJ1-1; D gene uncertain. V shed 4 bases and J shed 3 bases, with 19 bases lying between them. Germline V gene lookup returns CDR1 SGDLS and CDR2 YYNGEE. The CDR3 covers 16 residues. The CDR3 DNA reads as TGTGCCAGCAGCTTAGGACCCCTCACTGCGGACACTGAAGCTTTCTTT. Protein: CASSLGPLTADTEAFF.

The chain uses TRBV7-9 and TRBJ2-2; 7 bases agree with TRBD2. The V and J ends lost 7 bases and 5 bases, in that order; junction bases with no gene match: 10. Looked up from germline, CDR1 is SEHNR and CDR2 is FQNEAQ (reference sequence). This CDR3 is 15 amino acids long. CDR3 DNA: TGTGCCAGCACCAACCGGAATAGCGGGACCGGGGAGCTGTTTTTT. It specifies CASTNRNSGTGELFF.

The genes are TRBV9 and TRBJ2-7; tentatively, D is TRBD2 (5 bases). V was clipped by 5 bases and J by 3 bases, with 9 bases between them. Germline CDR1 and CDR2: SGDLS and YYNGEE. This CDR3 is built from 12 residues. CDR3 sequence (DNA): TGTGCCAGCAGTCCGGGATTCTACGAGCAGTACTTC. It encodes CASSPGFYEQYF.

The rearrangement uses TRBV6-5 and TRBJ1-2; 7 nucleotides agree with TRBD1. V shed 6 bases, J shed 4 bases, and the junction held 8 bases outside the gene matches. Germline CDR1 reads MNHEY; CDR2 reads SVGAGI. The CDR3 has 14 residues. CDR3 sequence reads: CASRRQGTGYGYTF. Here the CDR3 DNA reads TGTGCCAGCAGAAGACAGGGCACTGGCTATGGCTACACCTTC.

The V gene is TRBV7-9, the J gene TRBJ2-3; D call uncertain. The germline CDR1 and CDR2 sequences are SEHNR and FQNEAQ (reference sequence). CDR3 length: 17 residues. The V and J ends lost 2 bases and 0 bases respectively, with 15 bases between them. The CDR3 DNA sequence: TGTGCCAGCAGCTTAAGCCAGGTTGCTCTTAGCACAGATACGCAGTATTTT. Its translation: CASSLSQVALSTDTQYF. Using reference TRBV7-9 and TRBJ2-3 for the parts outside the CDR3, the full variable domain is DTGVSQNPRHKITKRGQNVTFRCDPISEHNRLYWYRQTLGQGPEFLTYFQNEAQLEKSRLLSDRFSAERPKGSFSTLEIQRTEQGDSAMYLCASSLSQVALSTDTQYFGPGTRLTVL.

This rearrangement joins TRBV5-1 to TRBJ2-3, with D possibly matching TRBD1 (6 bases). V was clipped by 2 bases and J by 2 bases, with 12 bases between them. This CDR3 spans 15 amino acids. Germline CDR1 SGHRS, CDR2 YFSETQ. The CDR3 DNA follows: TGCGCCAGCAGCTTAGGTGGGACAACCACAGATACGCAGTATTTT. This sequence encodes CASSLGGTTTDTQYF.

The V call is TRBV5-1, the J call TRBJ2-1, with TRBD1 matching 7 bases. CDR3 length equals 15 residues. The V gene's germline CDR1 is SGHRS and CDR2 YFSETQ. V lost 4 bases and J lost 0; bases outside the gene matches: 4. In DNA form, the CDR3 reads TGCGCCAGCAGCGTGACAGGGACCTCCTACAATGAGCAGTTCTTC. The encoded protein is CASSVTGTSYNEQFF.

V gene TRBV24-1 combines with J gene TRBJ2-7; 7 positions match TRBD1. After removal of 2 bases from V and 1 base from J, the junction contained 7 bases not matched to a gene. There are 16 residues in the CDR3. Germline-derived CDR1 and CDR2 are KGHDR and SFDVKD. The CDR3 DNA reads as TGTGCCACCAGTGATTCCCCCGGCAGGGGGTCCTACGAGCAGTACTTC. It encodes CATSDSPGRGSYEQYF.

The chain uses TRBV5-1 and TRBJ2-7; weak D call: TRBD1 (6 bases). Germline V gene data show CDR1 as SGHRS and CDR2 as YFSETQ. The CDR3 is 13 residues long. V was shortened by 2 bases and J by 2 bases, with 8 bases between the two germline ends. CDR3 amino acids: CASSLQGAYEQYF. The CDR3 DNA reads TGCGCCAGCAGCTTACAGGGAGCCTACGAGCAGTACTTC. Using reference TRBV5-1 and TRBJ2-7 for the parts outside the CDR3, the full variable domain is KAGVTQTPRYLIKTRGQQVTLSCSPISGHRSVSWYQQTPGQGLQFLFEYFSETQRNKGNFPGRFSGRQFSNSRSEMNVSTLELGDSALYLCASSLQGAYEQYFGPGTRLTVT.

The CDR3 bases are TGTGCCAGCAGCTTTGAACGGACAGGGGGCGCCCGGAATGAAAAACTGTTTTTT. This sequence encodes CASSFERTGGARNEKLFF. The chain has TRBV5-5 and TRBJ1-4; 11 nucleotides agree with TRBD1. The V gene end was trimmed by 2 bases and the J gene end by 5 bases; junction bases not matched to a gene: 11. Germline CDR1 reads SGHKS; CDR2 reads YYEKEE (reference sequence). The CDR3 has 18 residues.

The CDR3 is CASSPGTGRVYEQFF. CDR3 sequence (DNA): TGTGCCAGCTCACCAGGGACAGGGCGGGTCTATGAGCAGTTCTTC. The gene calls are TRBV18 and TRBJ2-1; 9 bases align to TRBD1. This CDR3 has 15 amino acids. Germline V gene data show CDR1 as KGHSH and CDR2 as LQKENI. V was pared by 2 bases and J by 8 bases, with 7 bases of the junction left unmatched.

The chain recombines TRBV18 with TRBJ1-2; D gene unclear. Germline-derived CDR1 and CDR2 are KGHSH and LQKENI. The germline V and J ends were trimmed by 3 bases and 8 bases, with 16 bases remaining between them. The CDR3 has 14 amino acids. The chain's CDR3 is CASSPPGSLRGYTF. Written as DNA, the CDR3 is TGTGCCAGCTCACCTCCCGGGTCCCTGAGGGGCTACACCTTC. Filled out from reference TRBV18 and TRBJ1-2, the complete variable domain reads NAGVMQNPRHLVRRRGQEARLRCSPMKGHSHVYWYRQLPEEGLKFMVYLQKENIIDESGMPKERFSAEFPKEGPSILRIQQVVRGDSAAYFCASSPPGSLRGYTFGSGTRLTVV.

This clone has only a few counts. The chain combines TRBV3-1 (or the pseudogene TRBV3-2) with TRBJ1-2; D gene uncertain. Germline CDR1 and CDR2: LGHDT and YNNKEL (reference sequence). CDR3 length: 12 residues. V was pared by 10 bases and J by 4 bases, with 13 bases between. The CDR3 region is CAIGDPAYGYTF. The CDR3 DNA follows: TGTGCCATCGGGGATCCTGCCTATGGCTACACCTTC.

This clone has just a few counts. This chain uses TRBV5-1 with TRBJ1-5; 7 bases are a match to TRBD1. Germline CDR1 reads SGHRS; CDR2 reads YFSETQ. Trimming removed 4 bases from V and 0 bases from J; junction bases left unmatched: 4. The CDR3 length is 15 residues. The CDR3 spells CASSVRDSSNQPQHF. Written as DNA, the CDR3 is TGCGCCAGCAGCGTCCGGGACAGTAGCAATCAGCCCCAGCATTTT.

This rearrangement joins TRBV27 to TRBJ2-3; TRBD2 matches at 10 bases. This CDR3 region has 16 residues. Per the germline V gene, CDR1 is MNHEY and CDR2 is SMNVEV (reference sequence). J gave up 1 base and V 4 bases, and 5 bases lay outside the gene matches. The chain's CDR3 is CASSSGLASRTDTQYF. The CDR3 DNA is TGTGCCAGCAGTTCGGGACTAGCGTCGCGCACAGATACGCAGTATTTT.

The V and J genes are TRBV2 and TRBJ1-1; TRBD1 matches at 7 bases. This CDR3 comprises 15 residues. The trim removed 6 bases at V and 1 base at J, leaving 8 bases unmatched. Germline CDR1 is SNHLY and CDR2 is FYNNEI. Here the CDR3 DNA reads TGTGCCAGCAGGAGAGGGGGCGCTGGGAACACTGAAGCTTTCTTT. This translates into CASRRGGAGNTEAFF.

DNA for the CDR3: TGTGCCTGGAGTCTACGCGAGGGTGCCGCGACACCCCTCCACTTT. Translating it yields CAWSLREGAATPLHF. The V and J genes are TRBV30 and TRBJ1-6; D is ambiguous. Trimming stripped 2 bases from V and 11 bases from J, with 19 bases between. The CDR3 is made up of 15 amino acids. Germline V gives CDR1 GTSNPN, CDR2 SVGIG (reference sequence).